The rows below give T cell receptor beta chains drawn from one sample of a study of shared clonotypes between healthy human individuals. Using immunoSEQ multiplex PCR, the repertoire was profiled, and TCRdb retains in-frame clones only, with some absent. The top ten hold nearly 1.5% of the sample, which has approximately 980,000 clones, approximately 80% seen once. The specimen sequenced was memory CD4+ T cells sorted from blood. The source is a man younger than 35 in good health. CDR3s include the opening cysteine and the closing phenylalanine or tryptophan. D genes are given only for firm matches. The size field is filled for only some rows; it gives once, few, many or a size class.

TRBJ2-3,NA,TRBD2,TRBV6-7,TGTGCCAGCAGTTATAGGCTAGCGGGAGTAGGGTTTACAGATACGCAGTATTTT,CASSYRLAGVGFTDTQYF
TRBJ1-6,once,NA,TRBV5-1,TGCGCCAGCAGCGTTCACTTGGATTCACCCCTCCACTTT,CASSVHLDSPLHF
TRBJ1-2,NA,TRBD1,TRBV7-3,TGTGCCAGCAGCTCGACAGGGGGCGACTATGGCTACACCTTC,CASSSTGGDYGYTF
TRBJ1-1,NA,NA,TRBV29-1,TGCAGCGTTGTACAGAGTATTTTGACTGAAGCTTTCTTT,CSVVQSILTEAFF
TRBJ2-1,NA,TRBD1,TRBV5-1,TGCGCCAGCAGCTGGACAGGGGTCAGCTCCTACAATGAGCAGTTCTTC,CASSWTGVSSYNEQFF
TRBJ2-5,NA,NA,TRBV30,TGTGCCTGGAGTAGAACCCAAGAGACCCAGTACTTC,CAWSRTQETQYF
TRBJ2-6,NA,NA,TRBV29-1,TGCAGCGTTAGCCTCTCTGGGGCCAACGTCCTGACTTTC,CSVSLSGANVLTF
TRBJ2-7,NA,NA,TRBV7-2,TGTGCCAGCAGCCCCTTTTACGGGTCCCCAGCGTACTTC,CASSPFYGSPAYF
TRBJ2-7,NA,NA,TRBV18,TGTGCCAGCTCACCCTGGGACGGCCCCTACGAGCAGTACTTC,CASSPWDGPYEQYF
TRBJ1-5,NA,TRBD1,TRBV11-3,TGTGCCAGCAGCCCCAAAAGGACAGGGGGCGATCAGCCCCAGCATTTT,CASSPKRTGGDQPQHF
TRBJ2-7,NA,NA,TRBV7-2,TGTGCCAGCAGCTCTACGGGAACCCAGGGGTACGAGCAGTACTTC,CASSSTGTQGYEQYF
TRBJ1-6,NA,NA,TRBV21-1,TGTGCCAGCTCGGTCAGGGGTGGGAATTCACCCCTCCACTTT,CASSVRGGNSPLHF
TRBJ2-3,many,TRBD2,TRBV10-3,TGTGCCATCAGTGGGACTAGCGGGGGTTGGGCTACAGATACGCAGTATTTT,CAISGTSGGWATDTQYF
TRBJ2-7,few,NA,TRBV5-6,TGTGCCAGCAGCCCTAGACCCCCCTACGAGCAGTACTTC,CASSPRPPYEQYF
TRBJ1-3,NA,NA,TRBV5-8,TGTGCCAGCAGGCCACAGGGCAGCGCTGGAAACACCATATATTTT,CASRPQGSAGNTIYF
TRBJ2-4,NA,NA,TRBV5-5,TGTGCCAGCAGCTTGGCACTCTTAGCCAAAAACATTCAGTACTTC,CASSLALLAKNIQYF
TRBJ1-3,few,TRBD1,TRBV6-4,TGTGCCAGCAACGGGACAGGGGTTTCTGGAAACACCATATATTTT,CASNGTGVSGNTIYF
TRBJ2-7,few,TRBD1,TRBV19,TGTGCCAGTAGTACCCTCACATTACAGGGGCCCAACTCCTACGAGCAGTACTTC,CASSTLTLQGPNSYEQYF
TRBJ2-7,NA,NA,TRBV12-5,TGTGCTAGTGGTTTGATAGGACAGAGCTCCTACGAGCAGTACTTC,CASGLIGQSSYEQYF
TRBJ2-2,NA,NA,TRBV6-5,TGTGCCAGCAGCCCCGGGACTTACAGCGGGGAGCTGTTTTTT,CASSPGTYSGELFF
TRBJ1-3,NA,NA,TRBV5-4,TGTGCCAGCAGCCTTGGGATATCTGGAAACACCATATATTTT,CASSLGISGNTIYF
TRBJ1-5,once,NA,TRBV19,TGTGCCAGTAGTATAGTAGCAGGGGGCAATCAGCCCCAGCATTTT,CASSIVAGGNQPQHF
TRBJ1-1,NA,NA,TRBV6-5,TGTGCCAGCACGAACTCCGGGACTGAAGCTTTCTTT,CASTNSGTEAFF
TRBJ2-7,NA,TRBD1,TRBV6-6,TGTGCCAGCAGGGACAGGGGTAGCTCCTACGAGCAGTACTTC,CASRDRGSSYEQYF
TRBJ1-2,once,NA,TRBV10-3,TGTGCCATCAGTGAGTCGAACAGGGACGCCTATGGCTACACCTTC,CAISESNRDAYGYTF
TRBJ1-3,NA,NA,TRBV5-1,TGCGCCAGCAGCTTAGGACGAGCCTCTGGAAACACCATATATTTT,CASSLGRASGNTIYF
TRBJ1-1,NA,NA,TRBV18,TGTGCCAGCTCACCAGCGACACGGGGGAACACTGAAGCTTTCTTT,CASSPATRGNTEAFF
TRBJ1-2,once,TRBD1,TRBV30,TGTGCCTGGACCCCCGTGGGACAGAAGGGGAACTATGGCTACACCTTC,CAWTPVGQKGNYGYTF
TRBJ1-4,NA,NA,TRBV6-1,TGTGCCAGCAGTGATGAGATACAGGGAAGGGAACTGTTTTTT,CASSDEIQGRELFF
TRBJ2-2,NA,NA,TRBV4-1,TGCGCCAGCAGCCAAGAGCCGGGGCCAAACACCGGGGAGCTGTTTTTT,CASSQEPGPNTGELFF
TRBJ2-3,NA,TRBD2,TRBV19,TGTGCCAGTAGTATGGCGACGCTAGCGGGCACAGATACGCAGTATTTT,CASSMATLAGTDTQYF
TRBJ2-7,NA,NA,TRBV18,TGTGCCAGCTCTCGGGACGTCAGCTCCTACGAGCAGTACTTC,CASSRDVSSYEQYF
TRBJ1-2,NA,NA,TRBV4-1,TGCGCCAGCAGCCAAGGTCTCCGGGGTCGGGTGGTTTGGGGCTACACCTTC,CASSQGLRGRVVWGYTF
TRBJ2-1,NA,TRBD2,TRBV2,TGTGCCAGCAGGGGACTAGCCAATGAGCAGTTCTTC,CASRGLANEQFF
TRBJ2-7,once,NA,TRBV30,TGTGCCTGGAGTGTCTGGGCCAATAGGGAGCAGTACTTC,CAWSVWANREQYF
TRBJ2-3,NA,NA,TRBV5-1,TGCGCCAGCAGCGTAGGGATTTCTAGCACAGATACGCAGTATTTT,CASSVGISSTDTQYF
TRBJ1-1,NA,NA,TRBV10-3,TGTGCCATCAGCCCGACTAGTTTTGAAGCTTTCTTT,CAISPTSFEAFF
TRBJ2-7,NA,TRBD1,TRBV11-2,TGTGCCAGCAGCTTAAAAACAGGGGCCCACGAGCAGTACTTC,CASSLKTGAHEQYF
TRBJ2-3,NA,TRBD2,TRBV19,TGTGCCAGTAGGAGACTAGCAACAGATACGCAGTATTTT,CASRRLATDTQYF
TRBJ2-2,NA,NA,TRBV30,TGTGCCTGGGGCTGGGTATCAGGGGGAGGCACCGGGGAGCTGTTTTTT,CAWGWVSGGGTGELFF
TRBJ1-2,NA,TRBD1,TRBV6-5,TGTGCCACCAAACAGGGGGCTAGCTATGGCTACACCTTC,CATKQGASYGYTF
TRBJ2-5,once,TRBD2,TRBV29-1,TGCAGCGTTGCGACGGCTAGCGGTCAGACCCAGTACTTC,CSVATASGQTQYF
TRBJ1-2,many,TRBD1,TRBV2,TGTGCCAGCAGATCTGGGACAGGGGGGTTCTATGGCTACACCTTC,CASRSGTGGFYGYTF
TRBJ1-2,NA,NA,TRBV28,TGTGCCAGCAGCGAAAATTCCGACAGAGCTTATGGCTACACCTTC,CASSENSDRAYGYTF
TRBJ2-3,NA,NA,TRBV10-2,TGCGCCAGCAGGTCTAGCACAGATACGCAGTATTTT,CASRSSTDTQYF
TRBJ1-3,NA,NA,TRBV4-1,TGCGCCAGCAGCCAAGCCGGCCTCAGCTCTGGAAACACCATATATTTT,CASSQAGLSSGNTIYF